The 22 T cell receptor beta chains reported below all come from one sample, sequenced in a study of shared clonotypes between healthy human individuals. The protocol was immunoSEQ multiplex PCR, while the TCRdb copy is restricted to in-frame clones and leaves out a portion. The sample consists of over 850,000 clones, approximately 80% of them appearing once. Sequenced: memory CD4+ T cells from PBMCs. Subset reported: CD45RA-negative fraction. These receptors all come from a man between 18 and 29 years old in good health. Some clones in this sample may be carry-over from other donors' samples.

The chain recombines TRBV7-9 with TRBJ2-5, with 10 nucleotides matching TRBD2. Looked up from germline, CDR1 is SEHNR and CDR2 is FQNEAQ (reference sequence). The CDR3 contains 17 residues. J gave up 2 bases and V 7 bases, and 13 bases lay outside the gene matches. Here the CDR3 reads CASTMGWGTSEQETQYF. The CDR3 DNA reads TGTGCCAGCACCATGGGGTGGGGGACTAGCGAACAAGAGACCCAGTACTTC.

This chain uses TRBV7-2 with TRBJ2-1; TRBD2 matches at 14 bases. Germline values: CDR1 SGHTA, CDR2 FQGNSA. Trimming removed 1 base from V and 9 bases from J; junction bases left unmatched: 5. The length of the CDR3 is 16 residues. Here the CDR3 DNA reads TGTGCCAGCAGCTTAGTGTGGACTAGCGGGAGGATTGAGCAGTTCTTC. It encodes CASSLVWTSGRIEQFF. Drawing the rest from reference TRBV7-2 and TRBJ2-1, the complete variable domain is GAGVSQSPSNKVTEKGKDVELRCDPISGHTALYWYRQSLGQGLEFLIYFQGNSAPDKSGLPSDRFSAERTGGSVSTLTIQRTQQEDSAVYLCASSLVWTSGRIEQFFGPGTRLTVL.

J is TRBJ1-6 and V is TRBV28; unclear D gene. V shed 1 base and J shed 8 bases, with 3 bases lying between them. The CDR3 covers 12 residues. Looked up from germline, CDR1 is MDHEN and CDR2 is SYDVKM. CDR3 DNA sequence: TGTGCCAGCAGTTTATACCATTCACCCCTCCACTTT. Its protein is CASSLYHSPLHF.

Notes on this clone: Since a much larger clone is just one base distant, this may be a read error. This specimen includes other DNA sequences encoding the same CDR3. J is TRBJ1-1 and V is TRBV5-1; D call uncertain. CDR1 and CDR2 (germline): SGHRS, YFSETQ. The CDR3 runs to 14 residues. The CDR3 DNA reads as TGTGCCAGCAGCTTGTCCGAGGGATACGCTGAAGCTTTCTTT. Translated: CASSLSEGYAEAFF.

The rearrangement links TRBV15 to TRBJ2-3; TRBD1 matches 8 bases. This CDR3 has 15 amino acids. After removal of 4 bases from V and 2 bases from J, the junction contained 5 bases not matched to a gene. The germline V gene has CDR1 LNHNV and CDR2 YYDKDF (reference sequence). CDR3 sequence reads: CATSTRQGYTDTQYF. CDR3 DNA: TGTGCCACCAGCACACGACAGGGGTACACAGATACGCAGTATTTT.

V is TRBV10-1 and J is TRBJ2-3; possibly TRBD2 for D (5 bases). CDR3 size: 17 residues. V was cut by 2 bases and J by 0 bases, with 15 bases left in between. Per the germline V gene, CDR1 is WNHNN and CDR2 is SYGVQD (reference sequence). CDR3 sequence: CASSETRRLASTDTQYF. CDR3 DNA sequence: TGCGCCAGCAGTGAGACTCGGCGCCTAGCTAGCACAGATACGCAGTATTTT.

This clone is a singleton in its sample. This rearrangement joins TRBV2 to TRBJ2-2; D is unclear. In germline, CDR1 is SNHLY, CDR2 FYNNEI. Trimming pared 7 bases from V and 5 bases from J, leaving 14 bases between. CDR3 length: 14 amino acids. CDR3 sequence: CASIIDKWTGELFF. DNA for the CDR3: TGTGCCAGCATAATTGACAAGTGGACCGGGGAGCTGTTTTTT.

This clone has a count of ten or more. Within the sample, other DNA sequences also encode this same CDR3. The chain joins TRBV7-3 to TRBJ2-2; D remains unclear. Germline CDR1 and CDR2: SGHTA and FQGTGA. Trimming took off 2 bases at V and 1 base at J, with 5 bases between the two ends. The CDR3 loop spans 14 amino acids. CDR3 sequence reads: CASSLRQNTGELFF. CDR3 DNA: TGTGCCAGCAGCTTACGGCAGAACACCGGGGAGCTGTTTTTT.

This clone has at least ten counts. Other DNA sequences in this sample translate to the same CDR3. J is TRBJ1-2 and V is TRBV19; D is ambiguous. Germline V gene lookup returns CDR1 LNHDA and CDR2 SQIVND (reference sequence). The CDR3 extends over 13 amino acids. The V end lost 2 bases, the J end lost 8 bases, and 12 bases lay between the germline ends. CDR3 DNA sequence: TGTGCCAGTAGTATAACTGGGAGATACGGCTACACCTTC. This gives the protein CASSITGRYGYTF. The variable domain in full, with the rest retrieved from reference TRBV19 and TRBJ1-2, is DGGITQSPKYLFRKEGQNVTLSCEQNLNHDAMYWYRQDPGQGLRLIYYSQIVNDFQKGDIAEGYSVSREKKESFPLTVTSAQKNPTAFYLCASSITGRYGYTFGSGTRLTVV.

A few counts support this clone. The CDR3 region is CASSLVGTSDTGELFF. The CDR3, as DNA: TGTGCCAGCAGCTTAGTCGGGACTAGCGACACCGGGGAGCTGTTTTTT. The J gene is TRBJ2-2, the V gene TRBV13; 10 nucleotides agree with TRBD2. The CDR3 sequence is 16 residues long. Germline CDR1 is PRHDT and CDR2 is FYEKMQ (reference sequence). V lost 1 base to trimming and J lost 3 bases; unmatched junction nucleotides: 2.

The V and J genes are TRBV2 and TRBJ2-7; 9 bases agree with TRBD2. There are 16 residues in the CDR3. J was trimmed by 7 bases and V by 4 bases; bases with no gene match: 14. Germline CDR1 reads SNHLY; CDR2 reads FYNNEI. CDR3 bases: TGTGCCAGCAGTGTCGGTAGAGCGGGAGGAAAACGGGAGCAGTACTTC. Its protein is CASSVGRAGGKREQYF.

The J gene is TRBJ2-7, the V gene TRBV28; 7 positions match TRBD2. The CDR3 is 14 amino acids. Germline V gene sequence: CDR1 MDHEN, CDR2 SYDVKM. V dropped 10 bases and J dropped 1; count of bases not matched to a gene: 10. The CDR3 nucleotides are TGTGCCACCCGCGACGGGGGGTTTTCCTACGAGCAGTACTTC. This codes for CATRDGGFSYEQYF.

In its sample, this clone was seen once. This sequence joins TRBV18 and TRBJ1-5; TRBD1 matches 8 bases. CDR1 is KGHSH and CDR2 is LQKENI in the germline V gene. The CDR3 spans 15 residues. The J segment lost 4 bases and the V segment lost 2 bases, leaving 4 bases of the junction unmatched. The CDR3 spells CASSPEYRGNQPQHF. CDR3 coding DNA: TGTGCCAGCTCACCAGAGTACAGGGGGAATCAGCCCCAGCATTTT.

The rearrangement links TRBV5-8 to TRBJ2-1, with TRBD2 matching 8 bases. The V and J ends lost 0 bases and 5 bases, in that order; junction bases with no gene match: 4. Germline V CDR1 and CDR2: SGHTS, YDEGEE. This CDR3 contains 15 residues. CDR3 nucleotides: TGTGCCAGCAGCTTGGCGGGAGGGCGAAACAATGAGCAGTTCTTC. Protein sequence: CASSLAGGRNNEQFF.

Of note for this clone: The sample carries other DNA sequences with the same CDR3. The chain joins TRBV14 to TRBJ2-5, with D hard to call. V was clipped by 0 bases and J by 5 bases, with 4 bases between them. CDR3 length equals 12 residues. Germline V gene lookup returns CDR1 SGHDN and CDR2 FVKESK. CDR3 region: CASSQEGETQYF. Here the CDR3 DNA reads TGTGCCAGCAGCCAAGAGGGGGAGACCCAGTACTTC. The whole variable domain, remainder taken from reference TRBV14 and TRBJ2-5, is EAGVTQFPSHSVIEKGQTVTLRCDPISGHDNLYWYRRVMGKEIKFLLHFVKESKQDESGMPNNRFLAERTGGTYSTLKVQPAELEDSGVYFCASSQEGETQYFGPGTRLLVL.

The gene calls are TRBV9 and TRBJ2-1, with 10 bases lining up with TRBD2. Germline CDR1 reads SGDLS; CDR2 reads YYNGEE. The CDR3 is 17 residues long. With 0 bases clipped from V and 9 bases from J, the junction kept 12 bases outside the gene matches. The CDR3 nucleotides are TGTGCCAGCAGCGTAGTCGAAGCGGGAGGGCCCAGGGGTGAGCAGTTCTTC. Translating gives CASSVVEAGGPRGEQFF.

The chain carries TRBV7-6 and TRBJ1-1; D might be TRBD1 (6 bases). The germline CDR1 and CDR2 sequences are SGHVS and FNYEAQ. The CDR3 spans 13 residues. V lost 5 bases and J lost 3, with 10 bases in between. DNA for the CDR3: TGTGCCAGCAGCCGTAGACAGGACACTGAAGCTTTCTTT. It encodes CASSRRQDTEAFF.

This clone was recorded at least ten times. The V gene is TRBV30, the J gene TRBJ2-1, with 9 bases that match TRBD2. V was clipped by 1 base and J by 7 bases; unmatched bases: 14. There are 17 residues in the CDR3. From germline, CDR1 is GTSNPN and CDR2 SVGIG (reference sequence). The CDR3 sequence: CAWSAGVGTSSANEQFF. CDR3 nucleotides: TGTGCCTGGAGTGCAGGGGTCGGGACTAGCTCCGCAAATGAGCAGTTCTTC.

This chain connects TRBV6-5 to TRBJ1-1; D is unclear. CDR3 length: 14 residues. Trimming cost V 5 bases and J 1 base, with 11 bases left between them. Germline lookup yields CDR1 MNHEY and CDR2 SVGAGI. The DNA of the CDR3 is TGTGCCAGCAGTGAAGTTTACAGGAACACTGAAGCTTTCTTT. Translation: CASSEVYRNTEAFF.

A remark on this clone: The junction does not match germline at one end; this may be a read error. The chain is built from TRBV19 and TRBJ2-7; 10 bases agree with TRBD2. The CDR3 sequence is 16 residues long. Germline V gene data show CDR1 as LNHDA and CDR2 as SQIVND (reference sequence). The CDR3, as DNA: TGTGCCAGTAGTCTAGAAGCGGGAGGGCCGCCTCGCGAGCAGTACTTC. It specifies CASSLEAGGPPREQYF.

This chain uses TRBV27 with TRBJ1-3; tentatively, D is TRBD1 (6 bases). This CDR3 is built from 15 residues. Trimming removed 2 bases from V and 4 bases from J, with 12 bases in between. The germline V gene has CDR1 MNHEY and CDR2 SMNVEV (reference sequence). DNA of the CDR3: TGTGCCAGCAGTTTACAACAGGGTTACGGAAACACCATATATTTT. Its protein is CASSLQQGYGNTIYF.

In DNA form, the CDR3 reads TGTGCCAGCAGCCCGAGAGGATTGGACAGCTACAATGAGCAGTTCTTC. Translated, it gives CASSPRGLDSYNEQFF. This sequence joins TRBV9 and TRBJ2-1, with a possible D match to TRBD1 (6 bases). The germline V gene has CDR1 SGDLS and CDR2 YYNGEE. This CDR3 has 16 residues. The germline V and J ends were trimmed by 4 bases and 3 bases, with 17 bases remaining between them.